These 2 T cell receptor beta chains were all obtained from the same sample, sequenced in a study of blood T cell repertoires in COVID-19. Assay used: immunoSEQ multiplex PCR; TCRdb lists only in-frame clones, some missing. The sample lists about 43,000 clones, about 90% seen once, with approximately 4.3% in the top ten. The sample comprised peripheral blood. The receptor source for this set is a human donor in a cohort sampled during active COVID-19.

The chain links TRBV30 to TRBJ1-1; D unclear. CDR1 and CDR2 from the germline V gene are GTSNPN and SVGIG (reference sequence). The CDR3 runs 14 residues. The V and J ends lost 3 bases and 1 base respectively, with 12 bases between them. Here the CDR3 reads CAWSVSVRNTEAFF. DNA of the CDR3: TGTGCCTGGAGCGTATCTGTCCGGAACACTGAAGCTTTCTTT.

The chain employs TRBV5-4 and TRBJ1-4; D gene ambiguous. CDR3 length: 15 residues. Germline CDR1 is SGHNT and CDR2 is YYREEE (reference sequence). Trimming removed 4 bases from V and 3 bases from J, with 13 bases in between. This CDR3 reads CASSKQPAPNEKLFF. In nucleotides, the CDR3 is TGTGCCAGCAGCAAACAGCCTGCCCCTAATGAAAAACTGTTTTTT.